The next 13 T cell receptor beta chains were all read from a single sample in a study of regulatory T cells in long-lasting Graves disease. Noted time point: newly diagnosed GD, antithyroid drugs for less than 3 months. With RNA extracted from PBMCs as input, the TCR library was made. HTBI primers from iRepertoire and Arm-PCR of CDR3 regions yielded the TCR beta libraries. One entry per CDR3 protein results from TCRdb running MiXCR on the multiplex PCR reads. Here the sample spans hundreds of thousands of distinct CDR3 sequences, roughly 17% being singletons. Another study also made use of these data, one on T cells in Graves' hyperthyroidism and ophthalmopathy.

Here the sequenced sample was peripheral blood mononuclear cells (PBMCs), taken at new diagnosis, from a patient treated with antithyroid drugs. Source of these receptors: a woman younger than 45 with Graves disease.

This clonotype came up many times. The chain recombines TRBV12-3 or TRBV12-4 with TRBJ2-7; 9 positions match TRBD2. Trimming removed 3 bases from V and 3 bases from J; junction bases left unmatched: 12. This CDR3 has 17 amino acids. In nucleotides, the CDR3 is TGTGCCAGCAGTTTCCTAGTCCGACTAGCGGACTTCTACGAGCAGTACTTC. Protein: CASSFLVRLADFYEQYF.

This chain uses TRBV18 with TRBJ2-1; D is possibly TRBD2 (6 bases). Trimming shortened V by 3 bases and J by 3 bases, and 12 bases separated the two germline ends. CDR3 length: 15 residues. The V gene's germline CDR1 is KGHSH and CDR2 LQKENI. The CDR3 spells CASSPTAGSYNEQFF. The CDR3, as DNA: TGTGCCAGCTCACCGACCGCGGGAAGCTACAATGAGCAGTTCTTC.

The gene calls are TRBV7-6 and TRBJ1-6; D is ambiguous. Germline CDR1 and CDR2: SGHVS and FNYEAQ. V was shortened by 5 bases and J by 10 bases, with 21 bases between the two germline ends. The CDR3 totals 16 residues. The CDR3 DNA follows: TGTGCCAGCAGCCCAGATCCCCTCCACAAAGACTCACCCCTCCACTTT. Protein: CASSPDPLHKDSPLHF. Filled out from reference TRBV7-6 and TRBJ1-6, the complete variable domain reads GAGVSQSPRYKVTKRGQDVALRCDPISGHVSLYWYRQALGQGPEFLTYFNYEAQQDKSGLPNDRFSAERPEGSISTLTIQRTEQRDSAMYRCASSPDPLHKDSPLHFGNGTRLTVT.

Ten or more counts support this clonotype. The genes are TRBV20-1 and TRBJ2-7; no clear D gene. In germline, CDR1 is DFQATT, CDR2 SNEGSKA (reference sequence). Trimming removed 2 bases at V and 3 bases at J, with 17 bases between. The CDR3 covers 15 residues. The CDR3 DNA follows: TGCAGTGCTAGAAAATGGCCCCTAATGGTCTACGAGCAGTACTTC. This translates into CSARKWPLMVYEQYF.

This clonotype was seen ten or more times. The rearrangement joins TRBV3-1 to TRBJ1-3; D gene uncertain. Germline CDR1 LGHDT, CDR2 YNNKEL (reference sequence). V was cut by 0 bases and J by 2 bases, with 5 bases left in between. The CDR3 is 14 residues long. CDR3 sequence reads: CASSQDMTGNTIYF. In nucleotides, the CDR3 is TGTGCCAGCAGCCAAGATATGACTGGAAACACCATATATTTT.

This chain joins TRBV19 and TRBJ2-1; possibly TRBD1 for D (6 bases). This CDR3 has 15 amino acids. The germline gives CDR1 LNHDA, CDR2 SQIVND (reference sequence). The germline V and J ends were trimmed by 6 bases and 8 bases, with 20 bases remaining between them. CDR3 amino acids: CASSLTGPRGDEQFF. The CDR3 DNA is TGTGCCAGTAGCTTGACAGGCCCTCGAGGAGATGAGCAGTTCTTC. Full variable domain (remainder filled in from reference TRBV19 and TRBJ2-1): DGGITQSPKYLFRKEGQNVTLSCEQNLNHDAMYWYRQDPGQGLRLIYYSQIVNDFQKGDIAEGYSVSREKKESFPLTVTSAQKNPTAFYLCASSLTGPRGDEQFFGPGTRLTVL.

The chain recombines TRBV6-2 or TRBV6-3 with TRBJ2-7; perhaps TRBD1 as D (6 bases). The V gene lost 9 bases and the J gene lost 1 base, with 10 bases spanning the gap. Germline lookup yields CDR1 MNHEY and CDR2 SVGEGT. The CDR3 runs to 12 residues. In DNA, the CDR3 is TGTGCCAGTGCGGACAGTTCCTACGAGCAGTACTTC. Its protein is CASADSSYEQYF.

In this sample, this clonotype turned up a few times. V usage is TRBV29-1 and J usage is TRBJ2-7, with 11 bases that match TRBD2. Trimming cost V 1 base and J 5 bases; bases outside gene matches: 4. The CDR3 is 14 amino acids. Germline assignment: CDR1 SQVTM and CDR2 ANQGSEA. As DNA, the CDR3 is TGCAGCGTTGAAGGCACTAGCGGGAGCCACGAGCAGTACTTC. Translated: CSVEGTSGSHEQYF.

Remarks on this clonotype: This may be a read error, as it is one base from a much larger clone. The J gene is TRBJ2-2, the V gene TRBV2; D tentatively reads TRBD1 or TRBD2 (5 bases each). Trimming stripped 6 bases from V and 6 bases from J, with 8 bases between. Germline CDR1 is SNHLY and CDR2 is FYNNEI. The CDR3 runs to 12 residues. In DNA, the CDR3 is TGTGCCAGCAGGAGGGACGCCGGGGAGCTGTTTTTT. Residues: CASRRDAGELFF.

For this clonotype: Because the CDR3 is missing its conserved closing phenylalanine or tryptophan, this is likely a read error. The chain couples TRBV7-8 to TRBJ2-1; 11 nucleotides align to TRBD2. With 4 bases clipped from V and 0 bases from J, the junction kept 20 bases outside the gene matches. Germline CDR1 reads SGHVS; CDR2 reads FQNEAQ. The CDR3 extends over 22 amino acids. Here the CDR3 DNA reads TGTGCCAGCAGCTCCCCCAGTAGAGTCCCTAGCGGGAGGCCGTACTCCTACAATGAGCAGTTCTCC. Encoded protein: CASSSPSRVPSGRPYSYNEQFS.

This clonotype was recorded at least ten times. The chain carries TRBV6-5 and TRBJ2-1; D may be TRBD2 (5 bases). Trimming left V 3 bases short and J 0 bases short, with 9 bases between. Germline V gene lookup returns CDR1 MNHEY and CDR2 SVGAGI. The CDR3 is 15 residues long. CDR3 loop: CASSYRSASYNEQFF. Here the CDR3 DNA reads TGTGCCAGCAGTTATCGTAGCGCCTCCTACAATGAGCAGTTCTTC.

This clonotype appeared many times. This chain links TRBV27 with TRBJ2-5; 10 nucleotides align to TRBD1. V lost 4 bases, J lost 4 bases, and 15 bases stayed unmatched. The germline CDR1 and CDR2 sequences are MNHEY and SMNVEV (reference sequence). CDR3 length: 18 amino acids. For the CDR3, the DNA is TGTGCCAGCAGTTCCACCCCCCGACAGGGGGCGGAGGGAGAGACCCAGTACTTC. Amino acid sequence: CASSSTPRQGAEGETQYF.

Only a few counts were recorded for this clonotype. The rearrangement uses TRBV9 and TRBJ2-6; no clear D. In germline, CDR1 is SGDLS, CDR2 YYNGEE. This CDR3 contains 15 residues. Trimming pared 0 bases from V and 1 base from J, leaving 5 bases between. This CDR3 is CASSVGGSGANVLTF. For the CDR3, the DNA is TGTGCCAGCAGCGTAGGAGGTTCTGGGGCCAACGTCCTGACTTTC.